What follows describes a single T cell receptor beta chain. Its specificity is unknown. The data stem from a study of blood T cells in healthy people across ages. A second PCR, run for about 7 to 11 cycles, used a sample-barcoded 5' primer plus a J-beta primer mix. Each CDR3 protein is one row after TCRdb ran MiXCR on the 5' RACE reads. Of 550,000 to 700,000 distinct CDR3 sequences listed, 25% to 30% are singletons. This CDR3 spans 11 amino acids. Germline-derived CDR1 and CDR2 are GTSNPN and SVGIG (reference sequence). V lost 5 bases and J 3 bases, leaving 8 bases between the germline ends. Study-level points and caveats: Diversity of TCR beta per million T cells declined in a roughly linear way with age. There was no known CMV status for donors, so expanded clonotype changes were possibly confounded.

This TCR was sampled from an older woman in good health. Specimen: blood. V usage is TRBV30 and J usage is TRBJ2-7; the D gene is possibly TRBD2 (5 bases). This CDR3 is CAWSTSYEQYF. For the CDR3, the DNA is TGTGCCTGGTCCACTAGCTACGAGCAGTACTTC.